Sequencing of this T cell receptor (beta chain) was carried out in a study of shared clonotypes between healthy human individuals. CDR1 and CDR2 (germline): SGHTA, FQGNSA. V lost 4 bases and J 5 bases, leaving 10 bases between the germline ends. The CDR3 is made up of 13 amino acids. Study-level points and caveats: Naive subsets tended to show greater estimated richness than memory subsets.

As to this clone: The antigen remains unidentified.

Here immunoSEQ multiplex PCR was the method, and the copy in TCRdb shows in-frame clones only, minus some. The profile shows over 950,000 clones, roughly 80% of them singletons. The gene calls are TRBV7-2 and TRBJ2-3; D ambiguous. This receptor was obtained from a man younger than 35 in good health. Some clones in this sample may be carry-over from other donors' samples. The sample was memory CD4+ T cells from PBMCs. The subset is: CD45RA-negative fraction. The CDR3: CASSSVPGDTQYF. The CDR3 DNA sequence: TGTGCCAGCAGCTCGGTCCCGGGAGATACGCAGTATTTT. Together with reference TRBV7-2 and TRBJ2-3, the CDR3 gives the full variable domain: GAGVSQSPSNKVTEKGKDVELRCDPISGHTALYWYRQSLGQGLEFLIYFQGNSAPDKSGLPSDRFSAERTGGSVSTLTIQRTQQEDSAVYLCASSSVPGDTQYFGPGTRLTVL.